A single sample is the source of the 4 T cell receptor beta chains below, sequenced in a study of graft-versus-host responses after intestinal transplantation. The antigens of these receptors remain unknown. Data came from immunoSEQ multiplex PCR; TCRdb stores just in-frame clones and leaves some out. The sample contains about 94,000 clones, more than 85% of which appear only once. The sample consisted of unstimulated CD8+ T cells sorted from spleen or lymph node cells, taken before intestinal transplant. These receptors originate from a human donor who received an intestinal transplant.

This clone occurred once. This CDR3 reads CASTNGNTEAFF. The CDR3 DNA sequence: TGTGCCAGCACAAACGGGAACACTGAAGCTTTCTTT. The chain employs TRBV7-9 and TRBJ1-1, with D unclear. Between the trimmed V and J ends, which lost 7 bases and 1 base, there was a span of 7 bases. This CDR3 region has 12 residues. Germline loops: CDR1 SEHNR, CDR2 FQNEAQ (reference sequence).

The rearrangement uses TRBV7-9 and TRBJ1-1; 8 bases are shared with TRBD1. The CDR3 is made up of 15 amino acids. J was trimmed by 3 bases and V by 5 bases; bases with no gene match: 8. Germline lookup yields CDR1 SEHNR and CDR2 FQNEAQ (reference sequence). The CDR3: CASSHKQGEHTEAFF. In DNA form, the CDR3 reads TGTGCCAGCAGCCACAAACAGGGGGAACACACTGAAGCTTTCTTT.

The chain couples TRBV4-3 to TRBJ1-2; TRBD1 aligns across 7 bases. The J segment lost 4 bases and the V segment lost 4 bases, leaving 18 bases of the junction unmatched. CDR3 length: 18 amino acids. Germline V CDR1 and CDR2: LGHNA, YSLEER. This CDR3 is CASSPTKYDRVSVYGYTF. In DNA, the CDR3 is TGCGCCAGCAGCCCAACGAAGTACGACAGGGTATCGGTCTATGGCTACACCTTC.

V gene TRBV19 combines with J gene TRBJ2-7; tentative D call: TRBD1 (6 bases). Between the trimmed V and J ends, which lost 8 bases and 5 bases, there was a span of 16 bases. CDR3 length equals 13 residues. Germline V lookup: CDR1 LNHDA, CDR2 SQIVND (reference sequence). The CDR3 coding sequence is TGTGCCAGTTCCTCGACAGGCCCCAACGAGCAGTACTTC. It translates to CASSSTGPNEQYF.